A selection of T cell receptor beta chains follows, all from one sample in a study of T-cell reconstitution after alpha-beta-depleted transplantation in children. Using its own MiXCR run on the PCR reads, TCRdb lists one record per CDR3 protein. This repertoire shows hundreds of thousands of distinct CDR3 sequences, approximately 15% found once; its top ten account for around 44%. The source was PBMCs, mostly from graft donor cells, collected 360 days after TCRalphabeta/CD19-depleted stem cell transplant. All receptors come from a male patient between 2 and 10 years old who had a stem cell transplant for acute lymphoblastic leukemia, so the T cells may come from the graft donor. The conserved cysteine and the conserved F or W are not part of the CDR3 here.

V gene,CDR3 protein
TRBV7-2,ASSFGGTGKETQY
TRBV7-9,ASSSPPGHLTDTQY
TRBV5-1,ASSLVTGRGQTEQY
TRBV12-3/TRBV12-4,ASSLARRGYEQF
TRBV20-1,SASRGANNYGYT
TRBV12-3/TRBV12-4,ASSLRDRPYNEQF
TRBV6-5,ASSSGQSNYGYT
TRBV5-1,ASSEQGSDTEAF
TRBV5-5,ASSFYSLEETQY
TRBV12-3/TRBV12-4,ASSSGGYEQF
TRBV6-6,ASSSGQEQF
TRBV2,ASSETATYTGELF
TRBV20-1,SARDGPGGTQY
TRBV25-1,ASSAGGHLDTQY
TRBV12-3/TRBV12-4,ASSLSAGGAYNEQF
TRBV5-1,ASSLEGVHGELF
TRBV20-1,SAKRGNEQF
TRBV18,ASSPRTGVNTEAF
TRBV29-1,SAADGLRSYNEQF
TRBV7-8,ASSGGQGDYEQY
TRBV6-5,ASSSDRGLAIQY
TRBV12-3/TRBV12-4,ASRGLHLWQY
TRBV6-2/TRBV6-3,ASSYHRSEQF
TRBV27,ASMGLPQRENTEAF
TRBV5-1,ASSLGSGAGETQY
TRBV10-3,AISTQGAGGNTEAF
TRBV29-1,SVPDRDPYEQY
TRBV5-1,ASSAGPGVEGYEQY
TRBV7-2,ASSLRRTGSYNEQF
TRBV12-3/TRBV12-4,ASSVLGTDTQY
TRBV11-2,ASSFLSDKAF
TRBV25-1,ASSDPWRGIYQPQH
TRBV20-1,SLSAARKPLH
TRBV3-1,ASSHYTDTQY
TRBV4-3,ASSPGVHSYEQY
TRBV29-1,SVDGPGDNEQF
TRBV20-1,SARESWSAYEQY
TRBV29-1,SVPPGDSDGYT
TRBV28,ASSPTLGSSYEQY
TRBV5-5,ASSLGGNSPLH
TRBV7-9,ASRKIEGYT
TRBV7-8,ASSLSTTYNEQF
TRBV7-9,ASSLKDREPTDTQY
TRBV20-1,SARGVWGTSSYEQY
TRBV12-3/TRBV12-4,ASSKRGGGNQPQH
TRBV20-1,SASGAPFMNTEAF
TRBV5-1,ASSLGTGFTETQY
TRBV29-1,SAGQMNTEAF
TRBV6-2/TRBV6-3,ASTRPISGDTGELF
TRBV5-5,ASAWTLTGELF
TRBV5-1,ASSLEWSGELF
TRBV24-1,ATSDRQETQY
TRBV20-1,SARDPGPSTYEQY
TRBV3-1,ASSPRTGGFY
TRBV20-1,SARGETQY
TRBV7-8,ASSLVRRGRRETQY
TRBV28,ASRWTAYYEQY
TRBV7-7,ASSLIRTDEQF
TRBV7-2,ASSLGVVRPQETQY
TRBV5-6,ASKSPGRGNTEAF